The 15 T cell receptor beta chains below all came from one sample that was sequenced in a study of PD-1 and CTLA-4 blockade in melanoma. Clones were sequenced by immunoSEQ multiplex PCR, and TCRdb holds only the in-frame ones, with some missing. The sample includes about 32,000 clones, about 87% of them seen just once. Sequenced material: CD8+ T cells from peripheral blood, taken from a patient given anti-PD-1 treatment. Receptors originate from a human donor with melanoma.

This clone is a singleton in its sample. CDR3: CAWRPPGDPYGYTF. CDR3 DNA: TGTGCCTGGAGGCCCCCAGGGGACCCCTATGGCTACACCTTC. The rearrangement uses TRBV30 and TRBJ1-2; TRBD1 might be the D (6 bases). The CDR3 covers 14 residues. Per germline, CDR1 GTSNPN and CDR2 SVGIG (reference sequence). V was trimmed by 3 bases and J by 4 bases, leaving 15 bases between them.

This sequence joins TRBV3-1 (or the pseudogene TRBV3-2) and TRBJ2-7; D may be TRBD2 (6 bases). The germline CDR1 and CDR2 sequences are LGHDT and YNNKEL (reference sequence). The CDR3 extends over 14 amino acids. V lost 1 base, J lost 3 bases, and 10 bases lay in between. In nucleotides, the CDR3 is TGTGCCAGCAGCCAAGGACTAGGCGGCTACGAGCAGTACTTC. As protein: CASSQGLGGYEQYF.

The count of this clone is one. This sequence joins TRBV7-9 and TRBJ2-5; D possibly uses TRBD1 or TRBD2 (5 bases each). The CDR3 is made up of 14 amino acids. Germline lookup yields CDR1 SEHNR and CDR2 FQNEAQ (reference sequence). Trimming stripped 6 bases from V and 1 base from J, with 12 bases between. Written as DNA, the CDR3 is TGTGCCAGCAGATTCCGGGACGGCCAAGAGACCCAGTACTTC. Its protein product is CASRFRDGQETQYF.

The chain has TRBV25-1 and TRBJ1-5; D unresolved. Deletions cut 3 bases from V and 11 bases from J, with 26 bases between. Germline V gives CDR1 MGHDK, CDR2 SYGVNS. This CDR3 has 17 residues. CDR3 nucleotides: TGTGCCAGCAGTGACCGCTATGGACGCTACGTATGTCACGCCCAGCATTTT. It yields the protein CASSDRYGRYVCHAQHF.

Comment on this clone: Other nucleotide sequences in the sample specify the same CDR3. The rearrangement links TRBV28 to TRBJ1-5; D unresolved. Germline lookup yields CDR1 MDHEN and CDR2 SYDVKM. V was pared by 3 bases and J by 2 bases, with 5 bases between. The CDR3 is 13 residues long. CDR3 protein: CASSFDGNQPQHF. CDR3 nucleotides: TGTGCCAGCAGTTTCGATGGCAATCAGCCCCAGCATTTT.

The CDR3 here is CASRIAGQGYNSPLHF. CDR3 DNA: TGTGCCAGCAGAATCGCTGGACAGGGTTATAATTCACCCCTCCACTTT. The J gene is TRBJ1-6, the V gene TRBV27, with 8 bases matching TRBD1. CDR1 and CDR2 (germline): MNHEY, SMNVEV (reference sequence). Trimming at V came to 6 bases and at J to 4 bases, leaving 8 bases not matched to a gene. The length of the CDR3 is 16 residues.

This clone has a handful of counts. V gene TRBV2 combines with J gene TRBJ1-1, with D unresolved. The CDR3 loop spans 12 amino acids. The V and J ends lost 5 bases and 11 bases respectively, with 15 bases between them. CDR1 is SNHLY, CDR2 FYNNEI, per germline. The CDR3 reads CASSLNPPWAFF. The CDR3 nucleotides are TGTGCCAGCAGTCTGAATCCCCCGTGGGCTTTCTTT.

V and J are TRBV12-5 and TRBJ1-2; D gene unclear. The CDR3 is 15 amino acids. Germline lookup yields CDR1 LGHNT and CDR2 FRNRAP. V was clipped by 1 base and J by 3 bases, with 12 bases between them. DNA for the CDR3: TGTGCTAGTGGTTTGGGTACGGCCGACGACTATGGCTACACCTTC. Translated: CASGLGTADDYGYTF. Combining the CDR3 with reference TRBV12-5 and TRBJ1-2 gives the whole variable domain DARVTQTPRHKVTEMGQEVTMRCQPILGHNTVFWYRQTMMQGLELLAYFRNRAPLDDSGMPKDRFSAEMPDATLATLKIQPSEPRDSAVYFCASGLGTADDYGYTFGSGTRLTVV.

This chain uses TRBV19 with TRBJ2-7, with 7 nucleotides matching TRBD1. The V gene's germline CDR1 is LNHDA and CDR2 SQIVND (reference sequence). V shed 5 bases and J 1 base; nucleotides not matched to a gene: 5. The CDR3 consists of 14 residues. DNA of the CDR3: TGTGCCAGTAGTCCTTGGGACAGTTCCTACGAGCAGTACTTC. This encodes CASSPWDSSYEQYF.

V is TRBV29-1 and J is TRBJ2-5, with 7 bases matching TRBD2. The CDR3 totals 13 residues. Germline V gene sequence: CDR1 SQVTM, CDR2 ANQGSEA. V trimming: 2 bases; J trimming: 5 bases; junction bases outside the gene matches: 5. The CDR3 bases are TGCAGCGTTGAAAGCGGGGAGGATGAGACCCAGTACTTC. This translates into CSVESGEDETQYF.

This clone was found once. The chain combines TRBV5-1 with TRBJ2-3; D is possibly TRBD1 (5 bases). CDR1 is SGHRS and CDR2 is YFSETQ in the germline V gene. The ends were cut back, 1 base at V and 1 base at J, with 10 bases in the middle. This CDR3 has 15 amino acids. The CDR3 loop reads CASSLRGAGTDTQYF. The DNA of the CDR3 is TGCGCCAGCAGCTTGAGGGGCGCAGGCACAGATACGCAGTATTTT. Complete variable domain (other parts from reference TRBV5-1 and TRBJ2-3): KAGVTQTPRYLIKTRGQQVTLSCSPISGHRSVSWYQQTPGQGLQFLFEYFSETQRNKGNFPGRFSGRQFSNSRSEMNVSTLELGDSALYLCASSLRGAGTDTQYFGPGTRLTVL.

The rearrangement uses TRBV4-1 and TRBJ2-7, with 7 bases lining up with TRBD2. The CDR3 consists of 15 residues. The V segment lost 1 base and the J segment 2 bases; nucleotides outside the gene matches: 5. Germline V gene data show CDR1 as MGHRA and CDR2 as YSYEKL. The CDR3 nucleotides read TGCGCCAGCAGCCAAGTGGGACTAACTACCTACGAGCAGTACTTC. It translates to CASSQVGLTTYEQYF.

This chain links TRBV5-4 with TRBJ1-1, with a tentative D call TRBD1 (5 bases). Trimming cost V 4 bases and J 7 bases, with 8 bases left between them. There are 11 residues in the CDR3. Germline V gene sequence: CDR1 SGHNT, CDR2 YYREEE (reference sequence). This CDR3 is CASSGADEAFF. CDR3 sequence (DNA): TGTGCCAGCAGCGGGGCGGATGAAGCTTTCTTT.

CDR3 protein: CASSQDGTSDTDTQYF. In DNA, the CDR3 is TGCGCCAGCAGCCAAGATGGGACTAGCGACACAGATACGCAGTATTTT. The chain joins TRBV4-3 to TRBJ2-3; 10 bases are shared with TRBD2. This CDR3 contains 16 residues. CDR1 and CDR2 (germline): LGHNA, YSLEER. V lost 0 bases, J lost 2 bases, and 2 bases stayed unmatched.

This chain uses TRBV27 with TRBJ2-3; D is uncertain. The CDR3 runs to 13 residues. With 2 bases removed from V and 3 bases from J, the gap between germline ends came to 6 bases. Germline CDR1 reads MNHEY; CDR2 reads SMNVEV (reference sequence). The CDR3 coding sequence is TGTGCCAGCAGTTTAGATCAGACAGATACGCAGTATTTT. Protein sequence: CASSLDQTDTQYF.